A selection of T cell receptor beta chains follows, all from one sample in a study of blood T cells in healthy people across ages. TCRdb processed the 5' RACE reads anew with MiXCR; each CDR3 protein has one entry. Here the sample spans 350,000 to 450,000 distinct CDR3 sequences, 52% being singletons. The sequenced material came from blood. The source is a man aged 60-69 years in good health. Each CDR3 is given with its conserved first and last residue. Each record gives: CDR3 DNA, CDR3 protein, V gene, clone size, D gene, J gene. The D gene is left open where the match is weak. Clone size is stated in some rows and not others, as once, few, many or a class when expanded.

CDR3 DNA: TGTGCCAGCAGTGAACAGGGATCAGGAGGCTACACCTTC
CDR3 protein: CASSEQGSGGYTF
V gene: TRBV6-4
clone size: few
D gene: .
J gene: TRBJ1-2

CDR3 DNA: TGTGCCAGCAGCCCACTAGCGGACCCTACCTACGAGCAGTACTTC
CDR3 protein: CASSPLADPTYEQYF
V gene: TRBV7-9
clone size: many
D gene: TRBD2
J gene: TRBJ2-7

CDR3 DNA: TGCAGTGCCGAGCCCTCCCTACGGGAGGATGACACCGGGGAGCTGTTTTTT
CDR3 protein: CSAEPSLREDDTGELFF
V gene: TRBV20-1
clone size: .
D gene: TRBD2
J gene: TRBJ2-2

CDR3 DNA: TGTGCCAGCAGCTTCAGGCTGCAAGAGACCCAGTACTTC
CDR3 protein: CASSFRLQETQYF
V gene: TRBV7-2
clone size: .
D gene: .
J gene: TRBJ2-5

CDR3 DNA: TGTGCCGGCAGCTACCCAGGGGGGAGCGCCTACGAGCAGTACTTC
CDR3 protein: CAGSYPGGSAYEQYF
V gene: TRBV7-9
clone size: .
D gene: .
J gene: TRBJ2-7

CDR3 DNA: TGTGCCAGCAGTCGGGATCGGGATGGTTATGAGCAGTTCTTC
CDR3 protein: CASSRDRDGYEQFF
V gene: TRBV6-5
clone size: few
D gene: .
J gene: TRBJ2-1

CDR3 DNA: TGTGCCAGCAGGGGACAGGGAGTTACCACTGGTACGCAGTATTTT
CDR3 protein: CASRGQGVTTGTQYF
V gene: TRBV28
clone size: .
D gene: TRBD1
J gene: TRBJ2-3

CDR3 DNA: TGCAGCGCCCTGGACAGGGCCAAAAACATTCAGTACTTC
CDR3 protein: CSALDRAKNIQYF
V gene: TRBV29-1
clone size: .
D gene: TRBD1
J gene: TRBJ2-4

CDR3 DNA: TGTGCCAGCAGCGTAAGGGCGGGGGATACCTACAATGAGCAGTACTTC
CDR3 protein: CASSVRAGDTYNEQYF
V gene: TRBV9
clone size: few
D gene: TRBD2
J gene: TRBJ2-7

CDR3 DNA: TGCACCAGCAGCTCGGGACTAGCGGATCGAAGCTCCTACAATGAGCAGTTCTTC
CDR3 protein: CTSSSGLADRSSYNEQFF
V gene: TRBV5-1
clone size: .
D gene: TRBD2
J gene: TRBJ2-1